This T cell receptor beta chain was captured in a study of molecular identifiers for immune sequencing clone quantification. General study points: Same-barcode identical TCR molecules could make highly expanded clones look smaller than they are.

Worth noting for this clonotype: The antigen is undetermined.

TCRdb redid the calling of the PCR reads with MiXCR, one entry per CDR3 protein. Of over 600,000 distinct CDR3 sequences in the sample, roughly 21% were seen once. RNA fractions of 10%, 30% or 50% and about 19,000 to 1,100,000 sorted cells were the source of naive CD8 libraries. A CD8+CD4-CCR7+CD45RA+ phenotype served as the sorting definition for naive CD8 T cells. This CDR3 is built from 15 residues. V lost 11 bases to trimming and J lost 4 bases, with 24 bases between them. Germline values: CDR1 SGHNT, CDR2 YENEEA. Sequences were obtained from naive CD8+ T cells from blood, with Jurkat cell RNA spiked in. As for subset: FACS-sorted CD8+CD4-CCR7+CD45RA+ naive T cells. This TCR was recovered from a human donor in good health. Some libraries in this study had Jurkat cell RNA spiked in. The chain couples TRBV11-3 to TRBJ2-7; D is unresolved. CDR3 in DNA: TGTGCCCGCACTTTAAGGGTGGATCGGACGTACGAGCAGTACTTC. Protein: CARTLRVDRTYEQYF.